These 26 T cell receptor beta chains share one sample of origin, sequenced in a study of cytomegalovirus exposure and HLA in healthy donors. Assay used: immunoSEQ multiplex PCR; TCRdb lists only in-frame clones, some missing. The sample shows around 300,000 clones, approximately 90% of them seen only once. Input material: PBMCs. Receptor source: a woman in her late teens or twenties in good health and CMV-seronegative.

There are a few counts of this clone. This chain uses TRBV5-6 with TRBJ1-2; tentatively, D is TRBD1 (5 bases). This CDR3 contains 12 residues. With 5 bases removed from V and 2 bases from J, the gap between germline ends came to 7 bases. Germline V gene sequence: CDR1 SGHDT, CDR2 YYEEEE. CDR3 sequence reads: CASRQENYGYTF. The CDR3 DNA follows: TGTGCCAGCAGACAGGAAAACTATGGCTACACCTTC.

The CDR3, as DNA: TGCGCCAGCAGCCGGGCCCGACTAGGGGCAAATGAGCAGTTCTTC. It encodes CASSRARLGANEQFF. This chain connects TRBV4-3 to TRBJ2-1; maybe TRBD2 (6 bases). Trimming took off 4 bases at V and 7 bases at J, with 17 bases between the two ends. Germline V lookup: CDR1 LGHNA, CDR2 YSLEER. The CDR3 contains 15 residues.

This rearrangement joins TRBV7-9 to TRBJ2-3, with 7 bases fitting TRBD2. Germline CDR1 is SEHNR and CDR2 is FQNEAQ (reference sequence). The CDR3 covers 16 residues. V lost 1 base, J lost 7 bases, and 11 bases stayed unmatched. The CDR3 is CASSLVLGRERYTQYF. CDR3 in DNA: TGTGCCAGCAGCTTAGTTCTCGGGCGGGAGAGGTATACGCAGTATTTT.

The rearrangement uses TRBV27 and TRBJ2-7; TRBD2 matches 8 bases. Germline-derived CDR1 and CDR2 are MNHEY and SMNVEV (reference sequence). This CDR3 has 15 residues. Germline trimming cut 5 bases from V and 4 bases from J; bases unmatched to any gene: 10. The CDR3 nucleotides are TGTGCCAGCAGTCTATTGGGGACTAGAGGGTACGAGCAGTACTTC. This translates into CASSLLGTRGYEQYF.

V gene TRBV5-1 combines with J gene TRBJ2-1, with D possibly being TRBD1 (6 bases). The CDR3 length is 14 residues. Germline V gene lookup returns CDR1 SGHRS and CDR2 YFSETQ. Trimming took off 3 bases at V and 7 bases at J, with 14 bases between the two ends. CDR3 DNA sequence: TGCGCCAGCAGCTCAACAACAGGGTCAAATGAGCAGTTCTTC. Encoded protein: CASSSTTGSNEQFF. The full variable domain, completed using reference TRBV5-1 and TRBJ2-1, is KAGVTQTPRYLIKTRGQQVTLSCSPISGHRSVSWYQQTPGQGLQFLFEYFSETQRNKGNFPGRFSGRQFSNSRSEMNVSTLELGDSALYLCASSSTTGSNEQFFGPGTRLTVL.

The V gene is TRBV5-1, the J gene TRBJ1-2; TRBD1 matches at 8 bases. Looked up from germline, CDR1 is SGHRS and CDR2 is YFSETQ. Losses at the gene ends were 4 bases for V and 8 bases for J; bases not matched to a gene: 10. This CDR3 contains 14 residues. CDR3 nucleotide sequence: TGCGCCAGCAGCCTCCCCGACAGGGGAGAGGGCTACACCTTC. It encodes CASSLPDRGEGYTF. Complete variable domain (other parts from reference TRBV5-1 and TRBJ1-2): KAGVTQTPRYLIKTRGQQVTLSCSPISGHRSVSWYQQTPGQGLQFLFEYFSETQRNKGNFPGRFSGRQFSNSRSEMNVSTLELGDSALYLCASSLPDRGEGYTFGSGTRLTVV.

This sequence joins TRBV9 and TRBJ2-3, with D possibly TRBD2 on 5 matching bases. The V and J ends lost 1 base and 4 bases respectively, with 7 bases between them. Germline V CDR1 and CDR2: SGDLS, YYNGEE. The CDR3 sequence is 13 residues long. CDR3 sequence reads: CASSVPEADTQYF. In nucleotides, the CDR3 is TGTGCCAGCAGCGTACCGGAGGCAGATACGCAGTATTTT.

This clone has more than one count but fewer than ten. Other nucleotide sequences from this sample produce the same CDR3. The chain carries TRBV5-1 and TRBJ1-1; unclear D gene. Germline V CDR1 and CDR2: SGHRS, YFSETQ. This CDR3 spans 13 amino acids. The V and J ends lost 0 bases and 1 base respectively, with 4 bases between them. The CDR3 here is CASSLASNTEAFF. CDR3 nucleotide sequence: TGCGCCAGCAGCTTGGCCTCGAACACTGAAGCTTTCTTT.

The V call is TRBV4-1, the J call TRBJ2-7; D possibly corresponds to TRBD2 (5 bases). This CDR3 has 13 residues. The V end lost 4 bases, the J end lost 4 bases, and 11 bases lay between the germline ends. Germline V CDR1 and CDR2: MGHRA, YSYEKL. CDR3 sequence: CASSLSDLYEQYF. Here the CDR3 DNA reads TGCGCCAGCAGCCTCTCGGACTTGTACGAGCAGTACTTC.

Regarding this clone: Additional DNA sequences in this sample encode the identical CDR3. The gene calls are TRBV9 and TRBJ2-5; TRBD2 matches at 8 bases. Trimming removed 3 bases from V and 4 bases from J; junction bases left unmatched: 2. The CDR3 is 13 residues long. Germline CDR1 SGDLS, CDR2 YYNGEE. CDR3 bases: TGTGCCAGCAGCGCGGGAGGGGGAGAGACCCAGTACTTC. Amino acid sequence: CASSAGGGETQYF.

The rearrangement uses TRBV4-1 and TRBJ1-1; D unclear. V was pared by 6 bases and J by 4 bases, with 15 bases between. Germline assignment: CDR1 MGHRA and CDR2 YSYEKL. The CDR3 consists of 14 residues. CDR3 in amino acids: CASRNQLRGTEAFF. CDR3 nucleotide sequence: TGCGCCAGCAGGAACCAGTTACGGGGCACTGAAGCTTTCTTT.

J is TRBJ2-2 and V is TRBV6-5, with 7 bases identical to TRBD1. CDR3 length: 14 amino acids. CDR1 and CDR2 (germline): MNHEY, SVGAGI. Unmatched junction bases numbered 2, after V lost 6 bases and J lost 1 base. The CDR3 region is CASRWTGNTGELFF. Here the CDR3 DNA reads TGTGCCAGCAGATGGACAGGGAACACCGGGGAGCTGTTTTTT.

The J gene is TRBJ1-5, the V gene TRBV28, with TRBD1 identical over 7 bases. There are 14 residues in the CDR3. V lost 10 bases to trimming and J lost 6 bases; unmatched junction nucleotides: 12. Per germline, CDR1 MDHEN and CDR2 SYDVKM. CDR3 protein: CATISDREVQPQHF. The DNA for the CDR3 is TGTGCCACCATATCAGACAGGGAGGTTCAGCCCCAGCATTTT.

This clone was recorded a few times. The same CDR3 is also encoded by other DNA sequences in this sample. The genes are TRBV28 and TRBJ1-6; 7 bases are a match to TRBD1. J lost 6 bases, V lost 3 bases, and 2 bases had no gene match. This CDR3 region has 14 residues. Germline V gene sequence: CDR1 MDHEN, CDR2 SYDVKM. The CDR3 nucleotides read TGTGCCAGCAGTTTCTACAGGGGTAATTCACCCCTCCACTTT. This translates into CASSFYRGNSPLHF.

The J gene is TRBJ2-7, the V gene TRBV15; D may be TRBD1 (6 bases). This CDR3 spans 15 amino acids. Germline-derived CDR1 and CDR2 are LNHNV and YYDKDF (reference sequence). The V end lost 2 bases, the J end lost 3 bases, and 14 bases lay between the germline ends. CDR3 nucleotide sequence: TGTGCCACCAGCAGACCCACAGGGAATATCTACGAGCAGTACTTC. It is translated as CATSRPTGNIYEQYF.

V is TRBV19 and J is TRBJ1-2; 7 bases align to TRBD1. The CDR3 has 15 residues. V was pared by 6 bases and J by 1 base, with 8 bases of the junction left unmatched. Germline loops: CDR1 LNHDA, CDR2 SQIVND (reference sequence). DNA of the CDR3: TGTGCCAGTAGACCAACGGGACAGATTAACTATGGCTACACCTTC. It is translated as CASRPTGQINYGYTF.

V is TRBV5-4 and J is TRBJ2-7; TRBD2 might be the D (6 bases). CDR3 length: 14 amino acids. CDR1 is SGHNT and CDR2 is YYREEE in the germline V gene (reference sequence). V was clipped by 1 base and J by 9 bases, with 17 bases between them. As DNA, the CDR3 is TGTGCCAGCAGCTTGTACGGGAGTAAGGACGGGCAGTACTTC. Translated: CASSLYGSKDGQYF.

The chain carries TRBV18 and TRBJ2-2; the match to TRBD1 covers 11 bases. V dropped 3 bases and J dropped 2; count of bases not matched to a gene: 2. The CDR3 is 16 residues long. Germline V gene sequence: CDR1 KGHSH, CDR2 LQKENI. The chain's CDR3 is CASSPRTGGNTGELFF. CDR3 nucleotides: TGTGCCAGCTCACCTAGGACAGGGGGCAACACCGGGGAGCTGTTTTTT.

The V gene is TRBV25-1, the J gene TRBJ2-3, with TRBD1 as a possible D gene (6 bases). The CDR3 has 16 amino acids. The germline V gene encodes CDR1 MGHDK and CDR2 SYGVNS. With 7 bases removed from V and 0 bases from J, the gap between germline ends came to 17 bases. In nucleotides, the CDR3 is TGTGCCAGCAACGGACAGTCCGATACCAGCACAGATACGCAGTATTTT. This codes for CASNGQSDTSTDTQYF.

The chain couples TRBV6-5 to TRBJ2-2; 7 bases fit TRBD1. J was trimmed by 6 bases and V by 4 bases; bases with no gene match: 8. This CDR3 spans 15 amino acids. The germline CDR1 and CDR2 sequences are MNHEY and SVGAGI. CDR3 amino acids: CASSWGTGASGELFF. In DNA, the CDR3 is TGTGCCAGCAGTTGGGGCACAGGGGCATCCGGGGAGCTGTTTTTT.

The chain has TRBV29-1 and TRBJ2-3; 10 bases line up with TRBD2. This CDR3 contains 16 residues. V was clipped by 6 bases and J by 0 bases; unmatched bases: 9. Germline CDR1 SQVTM, CDR2 ANQGSEA. The CDR3, as DNA: TGCAGCGTGGTGGGGACTAGCGACACTAGCACAGATACGCAGTATTTT. Its translation: CSVVGTSDTSTDTQYF.

The chain is built from TRBV5-1 and TRBJ2-7; 7 bases are a match to TRBD1. Germline CDR1 SGHRS, CDR2 YFSETQ. The CDR3 contains 14 residues. With 4 bases clipped from V and 2 bases from J, the junction kept 6 bases outside the gene matches. CDR3 bases: TGCGCCAGCAGCCAGCCGGGACAGACCTACGAGCAGTACTTC. Protein sequence: CASSQPGQTYEQYF.

This sequence joins TRBV9 and TRBJ2-3, with a tentative D call TRBD1 (6 bases). The CDR3 runs 16 residues. Trimming took off 0 bases at V and 6 bases at J, with 17 bases between the two ends. CDR1 and CDR2 from the germline V gene are SGDLS and YYNGEE. CDR3 nucleotide sequence: TGTGCCAGCAGCGTAGGGGCCTCGGACAGCGTGGATACGCAGTATTTT. Translating it yields CASSVGASDSVDTQYF.

This chain links TRBV28 with TRBJ2-7; the D gene is possibly TRBD2 (6 bases). The CDR3 runs to 13 residues. Trimming shortened V by 6 bases and J by 3 bases, and 12 bases separated the two germline ends. CDR1 is MDHEN, CDR2 SYDVKM, per germline. The CDR3 DNA follows: TGTGCCAGCAGCGAGATCGGGGGCTACGAGCAGTACTTC. Protein product: CASSEIGGYEQYF.

This sequence joins TRBV5-6 and TRBJ2-1, with 7 nucleotides matching TRBD2. Trimming cost V 2 bases and J 4 bases; bases outside gene matches: 9. This CDR3 region has 16 residues. Germline assignment: CDR1 SGHDT and CDR2 YYEEEE. CDR3 loop: CASSFLGLADYNEQFF. The CDR3 coding sequence is TGTGCCAGCAGCTTCCTTGGGCTAGCGGATTACAATGAGCAGTTCTTC.

Here the CDR3 reads CATSLRRVKETQYF. In DNA, the CDR3 is TGTGCCACCAGCCTCCGCAGGGTTAAAGAGACCCAGTACTTC. The chain uses TRBV15 and TRBJ2-5; tentative D call: TRBD1 (5 bases). The germline gives CDR1 LNHNV, CDR2 YYDKDF (reference sequence). The V end lost 5 bases, the J end lost 3 bases, and 13 bases lay between the germline ends. This CDR3 is built from 14 residues.